One and the same sample provided the 13 T cell receptor beta chains below, sequenced in a study of preoperative IRX-2 immunotherapy in early breast cancer. TCRdb keeps only in-frame clones here, not all; method: immunoSEQ multiplex PCR. The sample has 39,000 or so clones, 60% to 85% seen once. Indicated treatment: preoperative locoregional IRX-2 cytokine immunotherapy. The source material was tumor tissue, sampled after IRX-2 immunotherapy. The receptors derive from a human donor with breast cancer.

This sequence joins TRBV6-8 and TRBJ2-7; TRBD1 aligns across 10 bases. After removal of 6 bases from V and 4 bases from J, the junction contained 9 bases not matched to a gene. Germline CDR1 MNHGY, CDR2 SAAAGT. The CDR3 contains 15 residues. The CDR3 here is CASSTGQGEVYEQYF. Here the CDR3 DNA reads TGTGCCAGCAGCACCGGACAGGGGGAGGTTTACGAGCAGTACTTC.

The chain uses TRBV6-8 and TRBJ2-3; 9 bases map to TRBD2. V dropped 7 bases and J dropped 2; count of bases not matched to a gene: 7. Per germline, CDR1 MNHGY and CDR2 SAAAGT. The CDR3 has 15 residues. The CDR3 bases are TGTGCCAGCAAGGGAGCGGGAGGCTTCACAGATACGCAGTATTTT. Amino acid sequence: CASKGAGGFTDTQYF.

This clone was found a few times. The V gene is TRBV6-8, the J gene TRBJ2-5; TRBD2 aligns across 9 bases. Per germline, CDR1 MNHGY and CDR2 SAAAGT. The CDR3 is 15 residues long. The junction had 8 bases not matched to a gene; V was cut back by 7 bases and J by 2 bases. The CDR3 region has the DNA TGTGCCAGCATTTGGGCTAGCGGGGCGCAAGAGACCCAGTACTTC. Encoded protein: CASIWASGAQETQYF.

V usage is TRBV19 and J usage is TRBJ2-1, with D unclear. Germline V gives CDR1 LNHDA, CDR2 SQIVND (reference sequence). With 7 bases removed from V and 6 bases from J, the gap between germline ends came to 16 bases. This CDR3 contains 14 residues. CDR3 protein: CASIPGPYSNEQFF. In nucleotides, the CDR3 is TGTGCCAGTATTCCGGGCCCCTATTCCAATGAGCAGTTCTTC.

The chain is built from TRBV18 and TRBJ2-7; D uncertain. With 2 bases removed from V and 0 bases from J, the gap between germline ends came to 11 bases. The CDR3 covers 15 residues. Germline lookup yields CDR1 KGHSH and CDR2 LQKENI. In DNA, the CDR3 is TGTGCCAGCTCACCAGTGGTGGGGTACTCCTACGAGCAGTACTTC. This encodes CASSPVVGYSYEQYF. Variable domain in full (rest from reference TRBV18 and TRBJ2-7): NAGVMQNPRHLVRRRGQEARLRCSPMKGHSHVYWYRQLPEEGLKFMVYLQKENIIDESGMPKERFSAEFPKEGPSILRIQQVVRGDSAAYFCASSPVVGYSYEQYFGPGTRLTVT.

The chain carries TRBV6-8 and TRBJ2-1, with TRBD2 as a possible D gene (5 bases). The CDR3 is 15 residues long. V was trimmed by 7 bases and J by 3 bases, leaving 16 bases between them. CDR1 and CDR2 (germline): MNHGY, SAAAGT. CDR3 protein: CASNLRRVDYNEQFF. The DNA for the CDR3 is TGTGCCAGCAACCTAAGGCGGGTGGACTACAATGAGCAGTTCTTC.

The rearrangement uses TRBV18 and TRBJ2-1, with D tentatively TRBD1 (6 bases). Deletions cut 2 bases from V and 9 bases from J, with 14 bases between. Germline CDR1 and CDR2: KGHSH and LQKENI. This CDR3 spans 14 amino acids. The CDR3 bases are TGTGCCAGCTCACCAGGACAGTTCAATTCTGAGCAGTTCTTC. Its protein is CASSPGQFNSEQFF.

The chain employs TRBV5-1 and TRBJ2-1; TRBD1 aligns across 8 bases. V was clipped by 4 bases and J by 2 bases; unmatched bases: 8. The V gene's germline CDR1 is SGHRS and CDR2 YFSETQ. The CDR3 is 16 amino acids. CDR3 region: CASSDQGAIAYNEQFF. The CDR3 nucleotides are TGCGCCAGCAGCGACCAGGGGGCGATAGCCTACAATGAGCAGTTCTTC.

The sample holds a few counts of this clone. The rearrangement joins TRBV11-3 to TRBJ1-4, with no clear D. The germline V gene encodes CDR1 SGHNT and CDR2 YENEEA. The CDR3 runs to 16 residues. Trimming pared 1 base from V and 3 bases from J, leaving 12 bases between. The CDR3 here is CASSLGSGKSNEKLFF. The DNA of the CDR3 is TGTGCCAGCAGCTTAGGTTCGGGGAAGTCTAATGAAAAACTGTTTTTT.

CDR3 region: CASGRRHNEQFF. Here the CDR3 DNA reads TGTGCCAGCGGGCGGAGACACAATGAGCAGTTCTTC. The chain joins TRBV6-8 to TRBJ2-1, with D hard to call. This CDR3 region has 12 residues. Per germline, CDR1 MNHGY and CDR2 SAAAGT. Trimming took off 8 bases at V and 5 bases at J, with 10 bases between the two ends.

CDR3 protein: CASSSPRVYQETQYF. The CDR3 bases are TGTGCCAGCAGTTCTCCCCGGGTGTACCAAGAGACCCAGTACTTC. The chain is built from TRBV6-8 and TRBJ2-5; D uncertain. Trimming took 4 bases from V and 0 from J, leaving 12 bases between them. This CDR3 spans 15 amino acids. Germline V lookup: CDR1 MNHGY, CDR2 SAAAGT.

V usage is TRBV6-8 and J usage is TRBJ1-1; 7 nucleotides align to TRBD1. Germline assignment: CDR1 MNHGY and CDR2 SAAAGT. Unmatched junction bases numbered 15, after V lost 10 bases and J lost 1 base. The CDR3 has 16 residues. CDR3 DNA: TGTGCCATCAGAGGGGCGACAGGGTCACGGAACACTGAAGCTTTCTTT. This encodes CAIRGATGSRNTEAFF.

The chain couples TRBV19 to TRBJ2-7; tentative D call: TRBD2 (5 bases). Trimming stripped 4 bases from V and 2 bases from J, with 9 bases between. This CDR3 region has 13 residues. Germline CDR1 and CDR2: LNHDA and SQIVND (reference sequence). CDR3 sequence reads: CASSNERAYEQYF. The CDR3, as DNA: TGTGCCAGTAGTAATGAGAGGGCCTACGAGCAGTACTTC.